This T cell receptor beta chain derives from a study of cytomegalovirus exposure and HLA in healthy donors. The primer mix had 60 Vbeta and 13 Jbeta primers. Profiling relied on immunoSEQ multiplex PCR, and the TCRdb table lists in-frame clones only, not all of them. The sample lists some 130,000 clones; less than 65% were seen once. Findings and limits, study-wide: Association of a missense DCLRE1C variant with TCR beta V- and J-gene trimming was reported in a later analysis. Most TCR beta V segments were productive about 87% or about 30% of the time in an earlier analysis. When a later analysis compared HLA-associated TCR beta chains with equally common others, the HLA-associated chains turned out to be more clonally expanded and to have lower generation probabilities.

This clone was recorded many times. The antigen is not known. CDR1 and CDR2 from the germline V gene are SGHRS and YFSETQ. The V and J ends lost 4 bases and 2 bases respectively, with 4 bases between them. This CDR3 has 13 residues. The material sequenced was PBMCs. The source of this sequence is a man aged 35 to 55 in good health and CMV-seropositive. The chain is built from TRBV5-1 and TRBJ1-6; D is unclear. The CDR3 region is CASSPTYNSPLHF. In DNA, the CDR3 is TGCGCCAGCAGCCCTACCTATAATTCACCCCTCCACTTT.